The 14 T cell receptor beta chains below were found in one sample sequenced in a study of T cells after yellow fever vaccination. MiXCR, run by TCRdb on the 5' RACE reads, gives a single entry per CDR3 protein. The table records 500,000 to 650,000 distinct CDR3 sequences, approximately 12% of them present only once. The source material was PBMCs, sampled on the day of the yellow fever booster vaccination. Receptor source: a man aged 30 to 45 who received the YFV17D yellow fever vaccine.

This rearrangement joins TRBV12-3 or TRBV12-4 to TRBJ2-2; D is unclear. The V gene lost 6 bases and the J gene lost 6 bases, with 14 bases spanning the gap. This CDR3 has 14 residues. The DNA of the CDR3 is TGTGCCAGCAGGGGCGGAGTCAGGCCCGGGGAGCTGTTTTTT. Translated, it gives CASRGGVRPGELFF.

The J gene is TRBJ2-3, the V gene TRBV14, with D maybe TRBD1 (6 bases). Germline V gene sequence: CDR1 SGHDN, CDR2 FVKESK. Deletions cut 0 bases from V and 2 bases from J, with 15 bases between. The CDR3 has 17 amino acids. The CDR3 nucleotides are TGTGCCAGCAGCCAAGAGTCCACGGGACATACCACAGATACGCAGTATTTT. It specifies CASSQESTGHTTDTQYF.

This clonotype was seen only a few times. V usage is TRBV5-6 and J usage is TRBJ2-4; D remains unclear. Germline V gene data show CDR1 as SGHDT and CDR2 as YYEEEE. V lost 4 bases and J 7 bases, leaving 9 bases between the germline ends. The CDR3 consists of 12 residues. This CDR3 is CASSRKANIQYF. The CDR3 coding sequence is TGTGCCAGCAGCCGGAAAGCGAACATTCAGTACTTC.

This sequence joins TRBV5-1 and TRBJ2-3; 7 bases match TRBD1. The CDR3 consists of 15 residues. J was trimmed by 4 bases and V by 9 bases; bases with no gene match: 14. CDR1 SGHRS and CDR2 YFSETQ come from the germline V gene. CDR3 nucleotide sequence: TGCGCCACCACCCTGGACGCAGGGACAGCAGATACGCAGTATTTT. It translates to CATTLDAGTADTQYF.

As DNA, the CDR3 is TGTGCCAGCAGCTTAAGGGGGACGACCGTGTACTTC. Translation gives CASSLRGTTVYF. This chain joins TRBV7-2 and TRBJ2-5; tentatively, D is TRBD1 (6 bases). The CDR3 runs to 12 residues. The ends were cut back, 2 bases at V and 13 bases at J, with 14 bases in the middle. Germline CDR1 reads SGHTA; CDR2 reads FQGNSA.

This clonotype was seen a handful of times. The genes are TRBV7-6 and TRBJ2-1; TRBD2 matches 7 bases. The trim removed 5 bases at V and 4 bases at J, leaving 17 bases unmatched. The germline V gene has CDR1 SGHVS and CDR2 FNYEAQ. The CDR3 runs to 18 residues. Written as DNA, the CDR3 is TGTGCCAGCAGCCCCGCCCGGGACTACTTGAGCTATTACAATGAGCAGTTCTTC. Translating gives CASSPARDYLSYYNEQFF.

Ten or more counts support this clonotype. The chain combines TRBV5-6 with TRBJ2-1, with 8 bases aligning to TRBD2. The CDR3 has 17 residues. Germline CDR1 SGHDT, CDR2 YYEEEE. Trimming removed 7 bases from V and 3 bases from J; junction bases left unmatched: 15. The chain's CDR3 is CASVRSGGPKNYNEQFF. In DNA form, the CDR3 reads TGTGCCAGCGTTAGGTCGGGAGGGCCTAAAAACTACAATGAGCAGTTCTTC.

This clonotype was picked up a small number of times. The CDR3 coding sequence is TGTGCCAGCAGCCCGGGGGGTAGCGGGGTCCAAGAGACCCAGTACTTC. This encodes CASSPGGSGVQETQYF. This chain connects TRBV5-4 to TRBJ2-5, with 8 nucleotides matching TRBD2. Losses at the gene ends were 4 bases for V and 1 base for J; bases not matched to a gene: 9. This CDR3 contains 16 residues. Per germline, CDR1 SGHNT and CDR2 YYREEE (reference sequence).

This clonotype turned up a few times. The chain recombines TRBV29-1 with TRBJ2-2; D remains ambiguous. Trimming left V 7 bases short and J 0 bases short, with 12 bases between. Per the germline V gene, CDR1 is SQVTM and CDR2 is ANQGSEA. The CDR3 is 14 amino acids. Here the CDR3 reads CSAAQGTNTGELFF. CDR3 nucleotide sequence: TGCAGCGCTGCACAAGGGACGAACACCGGGGAGCTGTTTTTT.

The sample holds many counts of this clonotype. V and J are TRBV5-1 and TRBJ2-2; D is perhaps TRBD2 (6 bases). The CDR3 is made up of 15 amino acids. V was trimmed by 0 bases and J by 6 bases, leaving 12 bases between them. Germline-derived CDR1 and CDR2 are SGHRS and YFSETQ. CDR3 bases: TGCGCCAGCAGCTTGGTAACTAGCTCGGCCGGGGAGCTGTTTTTT. Translation gives CASSLVTSSAGELFF.

This chain joins TRBV4-1 and TRBJ2-5; D might be TRBD2 (6 bases). CDR3 length equals 15 residues. Looked up from germline, CDR1 is MGHRA and CDR2 is YSYEKL. Trimming took 0 bases from V and 6 from J, leaving 14 bases between them. Written as DNA, the CDR3 is TGCGCCAGCAGCCAAGATGGTCGGGGGAGGCAGACCCAGTACTTC. Translating it yields CASSQDGRGRQTQYF.

Remarks on this clonotype: The junction shows a germline mismatch at one end, possibly a read error. The chain is built from TRBV11-2 and TRBJ1-1; no clear D. Germline V CDR1 and CDR2: SGHAT, FQNNGV. This CDR3 has 14 amino acids. The CDR3 loop is CASSRQQRNTVAFF. The CDR3 nucleotides are TGTGCCAGCAGCAGGCAACAGAGGAACACTGTAGCTTTCTTT.

The chain carries TRBV27 and TRBJ1-5, with unresolved D. Trimming left V 6 bases short and J 6 bases short, with 18 bases between. The CDR3 is made up of 15 amino acids. The germline gives CDR1 MNHEY, CDR2 SMNVEV (reference sequence). CDR3 nucleotide sequence: TGTGCCAGCAGGTCATCGGTCCTAGTGGCTCAGCCCCAGCATTTT. Translated: CASRSSVLVAQPQHF.

This clonotype was counted many times. The chain couples TRBV7-2 to TRBJ2-3; D remains unclear. Trimming took 1 base from V and 5 from J, leaving 7 bases between them. The CDR3 has 13 residues. CDR1 and CDR2 from the germline V gene are SGHTA and FQGNSA. The CDR3 DNA sequence: TGTGCCAGCAGCTTAGGGCGGTTAGATACGCAGTATTTT. It is translated as CASSLGRLDTQYF. Full variable domain (rest looked up from reference TRBV7-2 and TRBJ2-3): GAGVSQSPSNKVTEKGKDVELRCDPISGHTALYWYRQSLGQGLEFLIYFQGNSAPDKSGLPSDRFSAERTGGSVSTLTIQRTQQEDSAVYLCASSLGRLDTQYFGPGTRLTVL.